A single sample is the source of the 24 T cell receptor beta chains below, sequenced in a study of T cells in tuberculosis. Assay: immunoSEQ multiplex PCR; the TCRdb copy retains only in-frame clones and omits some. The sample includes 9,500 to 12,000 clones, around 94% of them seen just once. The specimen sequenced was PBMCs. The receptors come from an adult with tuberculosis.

Here the CDR3 reads CASTGQGAGGDQPQHF. In DNA form, the CDR3 reads TGTGCCAGCACCGGGCAAGGGGCAGGAGGGGATCAGCCCCAGCATTTT. This sequence joins TRBV5-8 and TRBJ1-5, with a weak D call TRBD1 (5 bases). The ends were cut back, 6 bases at V and 5 bases at J, with 21 bases in the middle. Germline V gene sequence: CDR1 SGHTS, CDR2 YDEGEE. This CDR3 is built from 16 residues.

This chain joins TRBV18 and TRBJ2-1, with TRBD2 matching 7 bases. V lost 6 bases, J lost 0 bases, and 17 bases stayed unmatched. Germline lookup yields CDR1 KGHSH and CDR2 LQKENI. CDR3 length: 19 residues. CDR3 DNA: TGTGCCAGCTCCTTACTTGCGGGAGAAGGCGGGGACTCCTACAATGAGCAGTTCTTC. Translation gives CASSLLAGEGGDSYNEQFF.

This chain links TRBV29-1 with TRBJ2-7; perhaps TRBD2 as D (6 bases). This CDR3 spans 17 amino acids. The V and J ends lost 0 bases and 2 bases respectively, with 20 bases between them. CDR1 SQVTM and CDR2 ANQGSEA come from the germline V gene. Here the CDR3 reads CSVEESSQAGPTYEQYF. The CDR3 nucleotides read TGCAGCGTTGAAGAGAGTAGTCAGGCGGGACCGACCTACGAGCAGTACTTC.

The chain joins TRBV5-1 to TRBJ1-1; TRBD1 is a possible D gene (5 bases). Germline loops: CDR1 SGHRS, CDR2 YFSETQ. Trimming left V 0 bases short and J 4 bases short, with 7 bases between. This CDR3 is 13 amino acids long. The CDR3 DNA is TGCGCCAGCAGCTTGGTGCAGGGCACTGAAGCTTTCTTT. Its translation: CASSLVQGTEAFF.

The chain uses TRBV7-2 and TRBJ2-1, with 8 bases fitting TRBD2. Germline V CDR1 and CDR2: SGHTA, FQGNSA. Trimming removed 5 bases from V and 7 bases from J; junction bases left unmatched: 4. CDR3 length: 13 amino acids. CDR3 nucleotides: TGTGCCAGCAGCCCGGGGGGGGTTAATGAGCAGTTCTTC. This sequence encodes CASSPGGVNEQFF.

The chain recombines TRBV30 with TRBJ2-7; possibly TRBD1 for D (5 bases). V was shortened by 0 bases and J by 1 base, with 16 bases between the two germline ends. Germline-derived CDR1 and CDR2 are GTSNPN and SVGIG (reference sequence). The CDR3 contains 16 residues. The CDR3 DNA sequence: TGTGCCTGGAGTGTACAGGTCTACGACAGTTCCTACGAGCAGTACTTC. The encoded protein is CAWSVQVYDSSYEQYF.

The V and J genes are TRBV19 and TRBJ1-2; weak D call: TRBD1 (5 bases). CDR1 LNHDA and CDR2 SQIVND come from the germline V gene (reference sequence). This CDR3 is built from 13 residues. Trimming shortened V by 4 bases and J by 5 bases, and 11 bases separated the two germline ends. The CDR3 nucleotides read TGTGCCAGTAGTAGCCAGGGAGGATATGGCTACACCTTC. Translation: CASSSQGGYGYTF. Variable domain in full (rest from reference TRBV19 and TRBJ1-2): DGGITQSPKYLFRKEGQNVTLSCEQNLNHDAMYWYRQDPGQGLRLIYYSQIVNDFQKGDIAEGYSVSREKKESFPLTVTSAQKNPTAFYLCASSSQGGYGYTFGSGTRLTVV.

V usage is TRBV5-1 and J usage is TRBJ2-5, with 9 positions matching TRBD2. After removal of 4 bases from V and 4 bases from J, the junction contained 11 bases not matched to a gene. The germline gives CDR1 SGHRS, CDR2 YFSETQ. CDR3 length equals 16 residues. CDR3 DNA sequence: TGCGCCAGCAGCCTGGAGAGTAGCGGGGGTGGAGAGACCCAGTACTTC. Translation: CASSLESSGGGETQYF.

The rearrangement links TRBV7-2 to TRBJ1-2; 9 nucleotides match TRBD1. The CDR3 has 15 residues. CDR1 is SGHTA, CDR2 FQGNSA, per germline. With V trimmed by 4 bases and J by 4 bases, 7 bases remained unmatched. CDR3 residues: CASSSDRGRGYGYTF. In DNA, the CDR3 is TGTGCCAGCAGCTCGGACAGGGGAAGAGGCTATGGCTACACCTTC.

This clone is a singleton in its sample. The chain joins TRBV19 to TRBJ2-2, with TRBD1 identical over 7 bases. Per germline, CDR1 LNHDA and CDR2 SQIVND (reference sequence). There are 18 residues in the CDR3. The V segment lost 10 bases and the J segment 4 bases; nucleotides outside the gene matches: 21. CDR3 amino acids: CATQPHRGQDRSTGELFF. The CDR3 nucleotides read TGTGCCACCCAACCTCACAGGGGCCAGGATCGGAGCACCGGGGAGCTGTTTTTT.

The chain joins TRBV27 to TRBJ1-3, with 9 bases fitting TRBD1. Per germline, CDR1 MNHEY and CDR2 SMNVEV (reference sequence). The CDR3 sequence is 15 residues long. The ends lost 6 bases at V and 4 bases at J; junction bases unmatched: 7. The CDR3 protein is CASRDRGYEGNTIYF. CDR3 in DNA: TGTGCCAGCAGGGACAGGGGTTACGAGGGAAACACCATATATTTT.

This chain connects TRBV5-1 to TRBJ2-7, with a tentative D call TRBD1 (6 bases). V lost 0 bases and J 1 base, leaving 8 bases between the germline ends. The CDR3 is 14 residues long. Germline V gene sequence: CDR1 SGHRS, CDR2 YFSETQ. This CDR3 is CASSLVQGSYEQYF. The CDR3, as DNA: TGCGCCAGCAGCTTGGTTCAGGGGTCCTACGAGCAGTACTTC. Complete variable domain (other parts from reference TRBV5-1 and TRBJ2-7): KAGVTQTPRYLIKTRGQQVTLSCSPISGHRSVSWYQQTPGQGLQFLFEYFSETQRNKGNFPGRFSGRQFSNSRSEMNVSTLELGDSALYLCASSLVQGSYEQYFGPGTRLTVT.

The CDR3 sequence is CASSLYPGETQYF. CDR3 DNA sequence: TGTGCCAGCAGCTTATATCCCGGAGAGACCCAGTACTTC. This sequence joins TRBV7-6 and TRBJ2-5; D not certain. V was pared by 2 bases and J by 4 bases, with 8 bases between. The CDR3 is made up of 13 amino acids. Germline loops: CDR1 SGHVS, CDR2 FNYEAQ.

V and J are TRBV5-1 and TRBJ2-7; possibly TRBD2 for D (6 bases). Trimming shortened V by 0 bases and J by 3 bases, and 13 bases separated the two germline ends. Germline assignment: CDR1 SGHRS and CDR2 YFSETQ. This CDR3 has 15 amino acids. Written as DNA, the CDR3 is TGCGCCAGCAGCTTGGGAGCTAGCGAGATCTACGAGCAGTACTTC. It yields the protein CASSLGASEIYEQYF.

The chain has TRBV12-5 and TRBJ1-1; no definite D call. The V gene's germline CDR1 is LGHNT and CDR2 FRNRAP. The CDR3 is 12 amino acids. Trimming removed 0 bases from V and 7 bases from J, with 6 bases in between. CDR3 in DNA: TGTGCTAGTGGTTTGGTACGAGATGAAGCTTTCTTT. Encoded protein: CASGLVRDEAFF.

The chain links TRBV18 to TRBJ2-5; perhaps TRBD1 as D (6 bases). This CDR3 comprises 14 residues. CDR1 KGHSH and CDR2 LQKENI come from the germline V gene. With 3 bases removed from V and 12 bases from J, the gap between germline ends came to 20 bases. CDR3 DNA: TGTGCCAGCTCACCTGAGGCGACAGGTCTTCGGAAGTACTTC. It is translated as CASSPEATGLRKYF.

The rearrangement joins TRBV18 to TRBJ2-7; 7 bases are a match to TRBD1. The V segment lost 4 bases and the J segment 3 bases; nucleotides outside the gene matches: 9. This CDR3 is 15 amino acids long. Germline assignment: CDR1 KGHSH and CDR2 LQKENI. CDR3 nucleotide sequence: TGTGCCAGCTCACAAACACAGGGGATCGGCTACGAGCAGTACTTC. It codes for CASSQTQGIGYEQYF.

The CDR3 bases are TGTGCCAGCAGCCGGGACAGGGTTAACTATGGCTACACCTTC. This encodes CASSRDRVNYGYTF. The chain couples TRBV2 to TRBJ1-2, with TRBD1 identical over 9 bases. This CDR3 is built from 14 residues. J was trimmed by 1 base and V by 6 bases; bases with no gene match: 3. Germline V CDR1 and CDR2: SNHLY, FYNNEI.

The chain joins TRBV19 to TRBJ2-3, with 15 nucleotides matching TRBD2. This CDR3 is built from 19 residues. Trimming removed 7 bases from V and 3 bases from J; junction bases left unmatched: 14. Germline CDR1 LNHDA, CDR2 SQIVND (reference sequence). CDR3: CASTLLPPGLAGGTDTQYF. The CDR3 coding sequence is TGTGCCAGTACCCTACTACCTCCGGGACTAGCGGGAGGTACAGATACGCAGTATTTT.

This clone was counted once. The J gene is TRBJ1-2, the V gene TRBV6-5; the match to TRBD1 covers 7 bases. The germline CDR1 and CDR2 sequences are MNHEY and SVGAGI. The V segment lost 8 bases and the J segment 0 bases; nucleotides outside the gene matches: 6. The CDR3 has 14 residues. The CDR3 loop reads CASASGTANYGYTF. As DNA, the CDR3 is TGTGCCAGCGCATCCGGGACAGCTAACTATGGCTACACCTTC.

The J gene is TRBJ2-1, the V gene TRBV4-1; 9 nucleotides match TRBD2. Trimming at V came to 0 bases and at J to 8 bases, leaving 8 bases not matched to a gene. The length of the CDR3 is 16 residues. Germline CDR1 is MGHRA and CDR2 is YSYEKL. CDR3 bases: TGCGCCAGCAGCCAAGAGGGTGGGACTAGCAGTGATGAGCAGTTCTTC. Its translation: CASSQEGGTSSDEQFF.

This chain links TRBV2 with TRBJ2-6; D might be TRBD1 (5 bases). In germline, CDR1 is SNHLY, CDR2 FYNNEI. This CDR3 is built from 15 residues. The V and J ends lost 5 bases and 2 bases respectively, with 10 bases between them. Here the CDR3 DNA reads TGTGCCAGCAGTTACGTAGGGGCTGGGGCCAACGTCCTGACTTTC. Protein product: CASSYVGAGANVLTF.

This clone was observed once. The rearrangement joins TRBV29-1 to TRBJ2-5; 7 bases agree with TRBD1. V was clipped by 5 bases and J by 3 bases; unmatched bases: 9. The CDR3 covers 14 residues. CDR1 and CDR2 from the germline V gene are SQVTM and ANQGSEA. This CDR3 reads CSVFTGTVKETQYF. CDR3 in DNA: TGCAGCGTTTTTACCGGGACAGTAAAAGAGACCCAGTACTTC.

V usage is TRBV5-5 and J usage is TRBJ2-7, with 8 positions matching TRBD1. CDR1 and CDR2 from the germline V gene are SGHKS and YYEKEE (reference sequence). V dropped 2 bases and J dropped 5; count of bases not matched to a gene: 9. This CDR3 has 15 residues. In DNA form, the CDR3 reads TGTGCCAGCAGCTTTATCGGGACAGGTATCCACGAGCAGTACTTC. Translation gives CASSFIGTGIHEQYF.